Each of the 24 T cell receptor beta chains below was sequenced from the same sample in a study of T cells in Graves' hyperthyroidism and ophthalmopathy. RNA transcripts gave rise to amplified TCR beta CDR3 regions. Researchers ran a first-round RT-PCR on the TCR CDR3 using the HTBI primer set. Each CDR3 protein gets one entry after TCRdb re-called the multiplex PCR reads with MiXCR. Seen here are around 190,000 distinct CDR3 sequences, 17% observed once, and the top ten hold over 45%. The material sequenced was blood. The receptors were gathered from a woman aged 45-60 years with Graves' hyperthyroidism.

In its sample, this clonotype was seen many times. CDR3 protein: CASSQGVRSTTDTQYF. CDR3 bases: TGTGCCAGCAGCCAAGGTGTCAGGAGTACCACAGATACGCAGTATTTT. The chain couples TRBV3-1 to TRBJ2-3, with no clear D. The V gene lost 1 base and the J gene lost 2 bases, with 13 bases spanning the gap. Germline CDR1 is LGHDT and CDR2 is YNNKEL (reference sequence). The CDR3 is made up of 16 amino acids.

The chain is built from TRBV12-5 and TRBJ2-7; no definite D call. V lost 5 bases and J lost 3, with 14 bases in between. CDR1 and CDR2 (germline): LGHNT, FRNRAP. This CDR3 comprises 14 residues. Here the CDR3 DNA reads TGTGCTAGTGGTCCCGCTTCGATCCGCTACGAGCAGTACTTC. Its protein is CASGPASIRYEQYF.

This chain's CDR3 is CSASPQGGRYEQYF. CDR3 coding DNA: TGCAGTGCTAGCCCCCAGGGGGGCCGCTACGAGCAGTACTTC. The chain links TRBV20-1 to TRBJ2-7; a weak D match, TRBD1 (7 bases). CDR3 length equals 14 residues. The ends were cut back, 3 bases at V and 3 bases at J, with 15 bases in the middle. From germline, CDR1 is DFQATT and CDR2 SNEGSKA (reference sequence).

This clonotype was detected many times. V gene TRBV5-1 combines with J gene TRBJ2-1; TRBD2 matches 13 bases. The germline CDR1 and CDR2 sequences are SGHRS and YFSETQ. V lost 4 bases and J lost 5; bases outside the gene matches: 9. CDR3 size: 17 residues. In DNA, the CDR3 is TGCGCCAGCAGCCCACTAGCGGGAGGGTTCTTAAACAATGAGCAGTTCTTC. This sequence encodes CASSPLAGGFLNNEQFF.

This clonotype was observed many times. The chain joins TRBV12-3 or TRBV12-4 to TRBJ2-1; no clear D. V was shortened by 4 bases and J by 7 bases, with 11 bases between the two germline ends. This CDR3 spans 13 amino acids. The CDR3 DNA follows: TGTGCCAGCAGTTACTTTTTGGCGAATGAGCAGTTCTTC. It is translated as CASSYFLANEQFF.

This clonotype was picked up many times. The chain couples TRBV10-3 to TRBJ2-7; 7 bases align to TRBD2. The germline V gene has CDR1 ENHRY and CDR2 SYGVKD. V lost 4 bases, J lost 0 bases, and 3 bases stayed unmatched. The CDR3 is made up of 14 amino acids. This CDR3 is CAISASGNSYEQYF. DNA of the CDR3: TGTGCCATCAGTGCTAGCGGAAACTCCTACGAGCAGTACTTC.

This chain links TRBV12-5 with TRBJ1-6, with D possibly being TRBD1 (5 bases). The CDR3 consists of 13 residues. The V end lost 6 bases, the J end lost 7 bases, and 10 bases lay between the germline ends. Per the germline V gene, CDR1 is LGHNT and CDR2 is FRNRAP. CDR3 in amino acids: CASGRDGNSPLHF. The CDR3 DNA follows: TGTGCTAGTGGACGGGACGGGAATTCACCCCTCCACTTT.

The table lists this clonotype with many counts. The rearrangement links TRBV29-1 to TRBJ2-5; 8 bases map to TRBD2. This CDR3 has 16 amino acids. After removal of 4 bases from V and 0 bases from J, the junction contained 10 bases not matched to a gene. Germline lookup yields CDR1 SQVTM and CDR2 ANQGSEA. The CDR3 protein is CSVGRGANPYQETQYF. DNA for the CDR3: TGCAGCGTTGGGCGGGGGGCGAACCCGTACCAAGAGACCCAGTACTTC.

This clonotype was counted at least ten times. V and J are TRBV2 and TRBJ1-5; tentatively, D is TRBD1 (5 bases). Germline V gene sequence: CDR1 SNHLY, CDR2 FYNNEI. The V gene lost 6 bases and the J gene lost 7 bases, with 10 bases spanning the gap. The CDR3 sequence is 12 residues long. CDR3 coding DNA: TGTGCCAGCAGCAGGGTAGACCAGCCCCAGCATTTT. This translates into CASSRVDQPQHF. The complete variable domain, with remaining parts taken from reference TRBV2 and TRBJ1-5, reads EPEVTQTPSHQVTQMGQEVILRCVPISNHLYFYWYRQILGQKVEFLVSFYNNEISEKSEIFDDQFSVERPDGSNFTLKIRSTKLEDSAMYFCASSRVDQPQHFGDGTRLSIL.

J is TRBJ2-7 and V is TRBV28, with 9 bases fitting TRBD2. V shed 6 bases and J 2 bases; nucleotides not matched to a gene: 8. CDR1 is MDHEN, CDR2 SYDVKM, per germline. There are 15 residues in the CDR3. CDR3 sequence: CASSPTSGLTYEQYF. In nucleotides, the CDR3 is TGTGCCAGCAGCCCGACTAGCGGATTAACCTACGAGCAGTACTTC. Full variable domain (outside the CDR3, taken from reference TRBV28 and TRBJ2-7): DVKVTQSSRYLVKRTGEKVFLECVQDMDHENMFWYRQDPGLGLRLIYFSYDVKMKEKGDIPEGYSVSREKKERFSLILESASTNQTSMYLCASSPTSGLTYEQYFGPGTRLTVT.

This clonotype was seen more than once but under ten times. The V call is TRBV12-3 or TRBV12-4, the J call TRBJ1-1; no clear D gene. The CDR3 is 13 amino acids. Trimming shortened V by 5 bases and J by 8 bases, and 15 bases separated the two germline ends. The CDR3 region is CASSADSRQEAFF. CDR3 sequence (DNA): TGTGCCAGCAGTGCCGACTCCCGCCAGGAAGCTTTCTTT.

At least ten counts were recorded for this clonotype. This chain uses TRBV29-1 with TRBJ2-1, with TRBD1 identical over 8 bases. Germline CDR1 SQVTM, CDR2 ANQGSEA. The CDR3 sequence is 11 residues long. Germline trimming cut 6 bases from V and 8 bases from J; bases unmatched to any gene: 3. The CDR3 nucleotides are TGCAGCGTCAAGGACAGGGATGAGCAGTTCTTC. Protein product: CSVKDRDEQFF.

V is TRBV20-1 and J is TRBJ1-5; D is unresolved. CDR3 length: 13 residues. The germline V gene encodes CDR1 DFQATT and CDR2 SNEGSKA (reference sequence). Trimming cost V 3 bases and J 5 bases, with 11 bases left between them. In nucleotides, the CDR3 is TGCAGTGCTAGGGCTGACCGTGATCAGCCCCAGCATTTT. This sequence encodes CSARADRDQPQHF.

This clonotype was seen ten or more times. V usage is TRBV29-1 and J usage is TRBJ2-1; D is perhaps TRBD2 (6 bases). Germline V gives CDR1 SQVTM, CDR2 ANQGSEA. The CDR3 spans 14 residues. V was cut by 6 bases and J by 1 base, with 13 bases left in between. Here the CDR3 reads CSVVAGGSYNEQFF. Here the CDR3 DNA reads TGCAGCGTGGTAGCTGGAGGGTCCTACAATGAGCAGTTCTTC.

The J gene is TRBJ1-5, the V gene TRBV11-2; 9 bases are a match to TRBD1. The CDR3 is 14 amino acids. Germline V gene sequence: CDR1 SGHAT, CDR2 FQNNGV. Trimming removed 3 bases from V and 6 bases from J; junction bases left unmatched: 3. The CDR3 coding sequence is TGTGCCAGCAGCTTCCAGGGACAGGGTCAGCCCCAGCATTTT. It yields the protein CASSFQGQGQPQHF.

About this clonotype itself: A read error may be the cause here, since a much bigger clone is one base away. This rearrangement joins TRBV20-1 to TRBJ2-1, with D possibly being TRBD1 (5 bases). The germline gives CDR1 DFQATT, CDR2 SNEGSKA (reference sequence). This CDR3 has 13 amino acids. The CDR3 nucleotides read TGCAGTGTTAGAGACCGACCTGACAGTGAGCAGTTCTTC. Its protein is CSVRDRPDSEQFF.

V usage is TRBV20-1 and J usage is TRBJ2-7, with D uncertain. Trimming left V 4 bases short and J 1 base short, with 5 bases between. Germline V gene lookup returns CDR1 DFQATT and CDR2 SNEGSKA (reference sequence). This CDR3 contains 11 residues. The CDR3, as DNA: TGCAGTGCTACAGTTTCCTACGAGCAGTACTTC. This codes for CSATVSYEQYF.

J is TRBJ2-7 and V is TRBV19; TRBD1 is a possible D gene (6 bases). Germline CDR1 is LNHDA and CDR2 is SQIVND (reference sequence). The V and J ends lost 2 bases and 3 bases respectively, with 11 bases between them. The CDR3 has 14 residues. DNA for the CDR3: TGTGCCAGTAGTATAAAGGGGGACGGCTACGAGCAGTACTTC. This encodes CASSIKGDGYEQYF. Supplemented by reference TRBV19 and TRBJ2-7, the full variable domain reads DGGITQSPKYLFRKEGQNVTLSCEQNLNHDAMYWYRQDPGQGLRLIYYSQIVNDFQKGDIAEGYSVSREKKESFPLTVTSAQKNPTAFYLCASSIKGDGYEQYFGPGTRLTVT.

This clonotype was seen a few times. The chain combines TRBV13 with TRBJ1-2; a weak D match, TRBD1 (6 bases). Trimming took 4 bases from V and 6 from J, leaving 21 bases between them. Germline CDR1 reads PRHDT; CDR2 reads FYEKMQ (reference sequence). The CDR3 is 16 residues long. The DNA for the CDR3 is TGTGCCAGCAGCTCTAGACCAAACAGGGCCGAGCATGGCTACACCTTC. It yields the protein CASSSRPNRAEHGYTF.

This clonotype was seen more than once but under ten times. V gene TRBV12-3 or TRBV12-4 combines with J gene TRBJ2-7; 10 bases match TRBD2. Germline trimming cut 0 bases from V and 5 bases from J; bases unmatched to any gene: 7. The CDR3 length is 16 residues. The CDR3 spells CASSLASGGLRDEQYF. CDR3 coding DNA: TGTGCCAGCAGTTTAGCTAGCGGGGGGCTGAGGGACGAGCAGTACTTC.

This clonotype was seen many times. The chain combines TRBV6-5 with TRBJ2-3; 8 bases line up with TRBD2. The V segment lost 0 bases and the J segment 1 base; nucleotides outside the gene matches: 12. The CDR3 spans 19 residues. CDR1 MNHEY and CDR2 SVGAGI come from the germline V gene. The CDR3 DNA is TGTGCCAGCAGTTACTCGTCCAGCGGGAGCTCCCGGGGCACAGATACGCAGTATTTT. Its protein is CASSYSSSGSSRGTDTQYF.

Only a few counts were recorded for this clonotype. This rearrangement joins TRBV4-1 to TRBJ1-2; tentative D call: TRBD1 (6 bases). V lost 0 bases to trimming and J lost 3 bases, with 14 bases between them. Germline V gives CDR1 MGHRA, CDR2 YSYEKL. The CDR3 sequence is 16 residues long. The CDR3 reads CASSQDLGQPYYGYTF. The CDR3 nucleotides read TGCGCCAGCAGCCAAGATTTGGGACAACCCTACTATGGCTACACCTTC.

This chain uses TRBV9 with TRBJ2-7, with D unresolved. This CDR3 region has 12 residues. V was pared by 4 bases and J by 4 bases, with 9 bases between. Germline V gives CDR1 SGDLS, CDR2 YYNGEE. Here the CDR3 reads CASSPRTYEQYF. The DNA of the CDR3 is TGTGCCAGCAGCCCCCGGACGTACGAGCAGTACTTC.

This clonotype was seen repeatedly, ten times or more. The rearrangement joins TRBV29-1 to TRBJ2-1; TRBD2 might be the D (6 bases). Trimming cost V 4 bases and J 5 bases, with 15 bases left between them. CDR3 length: 14 amino acids. Germline V gene sequence: CDR1 SQVTM, CDR2 ANQGSEA. CDR3 nucleotide sequence: TGCAGCGTTGCCGGGACTTCGATCCACAATGAGCAGTTCTTC. Translated, it gives CSVAGTSIHNEQFF.